This TCR beta chain comes out of a study of T cells in Graves' hyperthyroidism and ophthalmopathy. Whole-study context: Sampling of peripheral blood happened at initial diagnosis, prior to any treatment.

The TCR beta CDR3 regions underwent amplification using RNA transcripts as the source. First-round RT-PCR targeting the TCR CDR3 was performed with the HTBI primer set. TCRdb reanalysed the multiplex PCR reads using MiXCR and keeps one entry per CDR3 protein. The data show about 400,000 distinct CDR3 sequences, about 16% seen once. The CDR3 extends over 14 amino acids. V gave up 4 bases and J gave up 2 bases; unmatched junction bases: 5. CDR1 is LGHDT, CDR2 YNNKEL, per germline (reference sequence). The clonotype comes from a woman aged 60-70 years with Graves' ophthalmopathy. The sequenced sample was blood. The chain has TRBV3-1 and TRBJ2-7, with TRBD1 identical over 7 bases. The CDR3 DNA is TGTGCCAGCAGCCCCTACAGGGGACCCTACGAGCAGTACTTC. Its protein product is CASSPYRGPYEQYF.